The entry that follows covers one TCR beta chain sequence. Its antigen is unknown. All of the isolated RNA was reverse transcribed, so expressed TCRB transcripts were sequenced. Sequenced by immunoSEQ multiplex PCR; TCRdb stores in-frame clones only, minus some. The table includes about 450,000 clones, more than 9.5% detected once. The record originates from a study of beta chain features in type 1 diabetes. Notes on the study in general: Type 1 diabetes patients showed fewer insertions and more deletions at VDJ junctions. Researchers reported that naive, central memory and Treg TCRB repertoires appeared more similar in patients than in healthy donors. Among patients with Type 1 diabetes, TCRB CDR3s were moderately but significantly shorter in every one of the four CD4+ subsets.

A single heparinised blood sample, averaging approximately 0.12 L, was obtained per donor. The specimen was naive CD4+ T cells from blood. The receptor's source is a woman under 30 in good health.

The CDR3 nucleotides are TGTGCCAGCAGCCCCGAGGTATGGACTGAAGCTTTCTTT. Protein product: CASSPEVWTEAFF. V is TRBV7-2 and J is TRBJ1-1; D unresolved. CDR3 length equals 13 residues. The germline gives CDR1 SGHTA, CDR2 FQGNSA. Trimming cost V 5 bases and J 5 bases, with 12 bases left between them.